This TCR beta chain was sequenced in a study of blood T cell repertoires in COVID-19. For the study at large: The United States, Italy and Spain were the sources of the acute and convalescent COVID-19 samples. Sources were T cells, B-cell-depleted T cells, or PBMCs; the material itself was cDNA or gDNA.

Original handling: The authors estimated nucleated cell counts from reference gene primer amplification. Libraries were prepared by immunoSEQ multiplex PCR; TCRdb keeps only in-frame clonotypes and omits some of them. The V and J calls and clone size were taken over from that table, and D and trimming were inferred from the DNA. This table holds 90,000 to 150,000 clones, 80% to 90% found once. From germline, CDR1 is LNHDA and CDR2 SQIVND (reference sequence). The CDR3 contains 14 residues. J was trimmed by 4 bases and V by 4 bases; bases with no gene match: 6. The chain has TRBV19 and TRBJ2-7; the match to TRBD1 covers 8 bases. This sequence originates from a human donor in a cohort sampled during active COVID-19. Sequencing was done on a sample of peripheral blood. CDR3 coding DNA: TGTGCCAGTAGTACACGGACAGGGAAGTACGAGCAGTACTTC. Protein: CASSTRTGKYEQYF.